The 18 T cell receptor beta chains below were found in one sample sequenced in a study of prognosis after radiotherapy for stage I lung cancer. Genomic DNA served as the source from which two-round multiplex PCR generated TCR beta CDR3 amplicons. Round-one PCR had primers specific to each TRBV and TRBJ gene. TCRdb reanalysed the multiplex PCR reads using MiXCR and keeps one entry per CDR3 protein. In the table there are roughly 20,000 distinct CDR3 sequences, approximately 50% of which are singletons. The source material was PBMCs, sampled before or after stereotactic body radiation therapy (not recorded which). These receptor sequences come from a donor aged 50 or older with non-small cell lung cancer.

The genes are TRBV12-3 or TRBV12-4 and TRBJ2-2; D ambiguous. CDR3 length equals 16 residues. V lost 6 bases to trimming and J lost 7 bases, with 21 bases between them. CDR3 protein: CASRSPRVHSSGELFF. As DNA, the CDR3 is TGTGCCAGCAGGTCCCCCCGGGTCCACTCGAGCGGGGAGCTGTTTTTT.

Note on this clonotype: Germline and junction disagree at one end, which may indicate a read error. V gene TRBV28 combines with J gene TRBJ2-6; D gene uncertain. The V gene's germline CDR1 is MDHEN and CDR2 SYDVKM. The CDR3 runs to 16 residues. The CDR3 region is CASISTPGSGSNVLTF. The CDR3 DNA follows: TGTGCCAGCATTTCAACCCCCGGCTCTGGGTCCAACGTCCTGACTTTC. The full variable domain, with the rest looked up from reference TRBV28 and TRBJ2-6, is DVKVTQSSRYLVKRTGEKVFLECVQDMDHENMFWYRQDPGLGLRLIYFSYDVKMKEKGDIPEGYSVSREKKERFSLILESASTNQTSMYLCASISTPGSGSNVLTFGAGSRLTVL.

In its sample, this clonotype was seen many times. The CDR3 region is CASSGRVFNEQFF. In DNA, the CDR3 is TGTGCCAGCAGTGGGCGGGTATTCAATGAGCAGTTCTTC. The chain recombines TRBV6-1 with TRBJ2-1; D may be TRBD2 (5 bases). The ends were cut back, 4 bases at V and 6 bases at J, with 10 bases in the middle. The germline CDR1 and CDR2 sequences are MNHNS and SASEGT. The CDR3 has 13 residues.

On this clonotype itself: A read error is the likely source, as a far larger clone sits one nucleotide away. The chain has TRBV6-4 and TRBJ2-2; 7 positions match TRBD2. V lost 5 bases, J lost 5 bases, and 14 bases stayed unmatched. Looked up from germline, CDR1 is MRHNA and CDR2 is SNTAGT. The CDR3 is 17 amino acids. CDR3 sequence (DNA): TGTGCCAGCAGTTATTCGCGGGAGCCTCGATTGACCGGGGAGCTGTTTTTT. Amino acid sequence: CASSYSREPRLTGELFF.

As concerns this clonotype: One base away lies a much larger clone, so this may be a sequencing read error. The J gene is TRBJ2-7, the V gene TRBV5-6; 9 bases agree with TRBD2. From germline, CDR1 is SGHDT and CDR2 YYEEEE. This CDR3 comprises 15 residues. In nucleotides, the CDR3 is TGTGCCAGCAGCTTGAATAGCGGGAGTCGATACGATCAGTACTTC. Protein sequence: CASSLNSGSRYDQYF. The full variable domain, completed using reference TRBV5-6 and TRBJ2-7, is DAGVTQSPTHLIKTRGQQVTLRCSPKSGHDTVSWYQQALGQGPQFIFQYYEEEERQRGNFPDRFSGHQFPNYSSELNVNALLLGDSALYLCASSLNSGSRYDQYFGPGTRLTVT.

As regards this clonotype: At one boundary the junction diverges from the germline segment, which might be a read error. The chain couples TRBV7-8 to TRBJ2-7; possible D gene TRBD2, 6 bases. The germline V gene has CDR1 SGHVS and CDR2 FQNEAQ. The CDR3 spans 16 residues. In DNA form, the CDR3 reads TGTGCCAGCAGCGCCAACCCCGACGGGAGCTCCTACGAGAAGTACTTC. Translated: CASSANPDGSSYEKYF.

This clonotype is classed as medium-sized. The chain couples TRBV19 to TRBJ2-1; D may match TRBD1 or TRBD2 (5 bases each). The germline gives CDR1 LNHDA, CDR2 SQIVND (reference sequence). The CDR3 covers 12 residues. The germline V and J ends were trimmed by 2 bases and 9 bases, with 8 bases remaining between them. DNA for the CDR3: TGTGCCAGTAGTATACTGGGGACTGAGCAGTTCTTC. Its translation: CASSILGTEQFF. The variable domain in full, with the rest retrieved from reference TRBV19 and TRBJ2-1, is DGGITQSPKYLFRKEGQNVTLSCEQNLNHDAMYWYRQDPGQGLRLIYYSQIVNDFQKGDIAEGYSVSREKKESFPLTVTSAQKNPTAFYLCASSILGTEQFFGPGTRLTVL.

This clonotype was picked up many times. This chain joins TRBV6-5 and TRBJ2-3; TRBD1 might be the D (6 bases). This CDR3 is built from 16 residues. V gave up 4 bases and J gave up 11 bases, with 25 bases separating them. CDR1 is MNHEY and CDR2 is SVGAGI in the germline V gene. The CDR3 sequence: CASSSGTQASPQGQYF. In nucleotides, the CDR3 is TGTGCCAGCAGTTCCGGGACACAGGCCTCCCCGCAAGGGCAGTATTTT.

Worth noting for this clonotype: Germline and junction disagree at one end, which may indicate a read error. The V gene is TRBV5-8, the J gene TRBJ2-7; the D gene is possibly TRBD2 (5 bases). Germline values: CDR1 SGHTS, CDR2 YDEGEE. This CDR3 spans 10 amino acids. The CDR3: CVSSYNGEYF. The CDR3 DNA follows: TGTGTCAGCAGCTATAACGGGGAGTACTTC.

In this sample, this clonotype turned up once. One end of the junction fails to match germline, which may point to a read error. The rearrangement uses TRBV20-1 and TRBJ2-2; D remains ambiguous. The CDR3 loop spans 14 amino acids. In germline, CDR1 is DFQATT, CDR2 SNEGSKA (reference sequence). The chain's CDR3 is CSASAAANTVELFF. For the CDR3, the DNA is TGCAGTGCTAGCGCGGCCGCTAACACCGTGGAGCTGTTTTTT.

This clonotype was picked up many times. V gene TRBV29-1 combines with J gene TRBJ1-2; no reliable D call. Trimming pared 5 bases from V and 6 bases from J, leaving 16 bases between. CDR1 is SQVTM and CDR2 is ANQGSEA in the germline V gene. The CDR3 is made up of 13 amino acids. This CDR3 is CSVLEWRVDGYTF. In DNA form, the CDR3 reads TGCAGCGTTCTGGAGTGGAGGGTGGATGGCTACACCTTC. The full variable domain, with the rest looked up from reference TRBV29-1 and TRBJ1-2, is SAVISQKPSRDICQRGTSLTIQCQVDSQVTMMFWYRQQPGQSLTLIATANQGSEATYESGFVIDKFPISRPNLTFSTLTVSNMSPEDSSIYLCSVLEWRVDGYTFGSGTRLTVV.

There are many counts of this clonotype. V gene TRBV30 combines with J gene TRBJ2-7; 7 positions match TRBD2. After removal of 1 base from V and 3 bases from J, the junction contained 3 bases not matched to a gene. From germline, CDR1 is GTSNPN and CDR2 SVGIG (reference sequence). This CDR3 contains 13 residues. The CDR3 DNA reads TGTGCCTGGAGTGCCGGACTAGACTACGAGCAGTACTTC. Amino acid sequence: CAWSAGLDYEQYF.

This clonotype appeared many times. The chain carries TRBV6-2 or TRBV6-3 and TRBJ2-2; D gene unclear. CDR1 is MNHEY, CDR2 SVGEGT, per germline. This CDR3 has 11 residues. The V end lost 6 bases, the J end lost 4 bases, and 3 bases lay between the germline ends. The CDR3 loop is CASRSTGELFF. CDR3 nucleotides: TGTGCCAGCAGAAGCACCGGGGAGCTGTTTTTT.

The rearrangement joins TRBV7-2 to TRBJ1-3; D not resolved. The CDR3 spans 17 residues. The V gene's germline CDR1 is SGHTA and CDR2 FQGNSA. V was cut by 1 base and J by 4 bases, with 17 bases left in between. CDR3 sequence (DNA): TGTGCCAGCAGCTTAGATCACCCCAGGACCTCCGGAAACACCATATATTTT. This gives the protein CASSLDHPRTSGNTIYF.

To note about this clonotype: One base separates it from a far larger clone, so it is likely a read error. This rearrangement joins TRBV2 to TRBJ2-1; 8 bases agree with TRBD1. Germline lookup yields CDR1 SNHLY and CDR2 FYNNEI. This CDR3 is 16 amino acids long. The CDR3 protein is CASSSDGDRKHNEQLF. The CDR3 DNA is TGTGCCAGCAGTTCGGACGGGGACAGGAAACACAATGAGCAGTTATTC.

Regarding this clonotype: An end of the junction differs from the germline gene, which may be a read error. The V call is TRBV19, the J call TRBJ1-2; the D is unclear. Germline V CDR1 and CDR2: LNHDA, SQIVND (reference sequence). This CDR3 has 13 residues. In DNA form, the CDR3 reads TGTGTCAGTAGTATTAACAGCGACTATGGCTACACCTTC. Translated: CVSSINSDYGYTF.

The rearrangement joins TRBV5-1 to TRBJ1-2, with D perhaps matching TRBD1 (6 bases). CDR3 length: 15 amino acids. V was clipped by 4 bases and J by 2 bases, with 15 bases between them. The germline V gene has CDR1 SGHRS and CDR2 YFSETQ. The CDR3 loop is CASSVQGDPNYGYTF. The CDR3 nucleotides are TGCGCCAGCAGCGTACAGGGCGACCCAAACTATGGCTACACCTTC.

The chain carries TRBV5-1 and TRBJ2-3; a possible D gene is TRBD1 (6 bases). The germline V and J ends were trimmed by 3 bases and 4 bases, with 12 bases remaining between them. The CDR3 loop spans 14 amino acids. Germline loops: CDR1 SGHRS, CDR2 YFSETQ. The CDR3: CASSSGQCPDTQYF. CDR3 coding DNA: TGCGCCAGCAGCTCCGGACAGTGCCCAGATACGCAGTATTTT. The whole variable domain, filled in from reference TRBV5-1 and TRBJ2-3, reads KAGVTQTPRYLIKTRGQQVTLSCSPISGHRSVSWYQQTPGQGLQFLFEYFSETQRNKGNFPGRFSGRQFSNSRSEMNVSTLELGDSALYLCASSSGQCPDTQYFGPGTRLTVL.